Following are 20 T cell receptor beta chains from one sample sequenced in a study of blood T cell repertoires in COVID-19. Assay: immunoSEQ multiplex PCR; the TCRdb copy retains only in-frame clones and omits some. This table holds some 110,000 clones, around four fifths found once. The source material was peripheral blood. These receptors were taken from a man older than 75 with COVID-19, enrolled during active disease.

This CDR3 reads CASSELTGFGSEQYF. The CDR3 coding sequence is TGTGCCAGCAGTGAGTTGACAGGGTTTGGGAGCGAGCAGTACTTC. The chain is built from TRBV6-1 and TRBJ2-7; 7 bases match TRBD1. In germline, CDR1 is MNHNS, CDR2 SASEGT. The CDR3 runs 15 residues. The trim removed 3 bases at V and 6 bases at J, leaving 11 bases unmatched.

The chain employs TRBV7-3 and TRBJ1-6; D remains ambiguous. Per germline, CDR1 SGHTA and CDR2 FQGTGA. This CDR3 comprises 13 residues. V lost 5 bases to trimming and J lost 8 bases, with 10 bases between them. CDR3 sequence (DNA): TGTGCCAGCAGCCGTATTCCGGATTCACCCCTCCACTTT. Translating it yields CASSRIPDSPLHF.

V usage is TRBV9 and J usage is TRBJ1-2; D is ambiguous. Germline lookup yields CDR1 SGDLS and CDR2 YYNGEE. V was cut by 0 bases and J by 2 bases, with 11 bases left in between. The CDR3 consists of 15 residues. CDR3 DNA: TGTGCCAGCAGCGTAGGCGGGCTCCCCAACTATGGCTACACCTTC. Translation gives CASSVGGLPNYGYTF.

This clone was seen ten or more times. This sequence joins TRBV27 and TRBJ1-2, with 8 bases that match TRBD1. The J segment lost 4 bases and the V segment lost 1 base, leaving 2 bases of the junction unmatched. CDR1 is MNHEY and CDR2 is SMNVEV in the germline V gene (reference sequence). This CDR3 is 14 amino acids long. CDR3 sequence: CASSLFQGAYGYTF. DNA for the CDR3: TGTGCCAGCAGTTTATTCCAGGGGGCCTATGGCTACACCTTC.

V is TRBV14 and J is TRBJ2-5; 13 bases are shared with TRBD2. V was clipped by 4 bases and J by 5 bases; unmatched bases: 4. The CDR3 consists of 15 residues. Germline loops: CDR1 SGHDN, CDR2 FVKESK. For the CDR3, the DNA is TGTGCCAGCAGCCTCGGACTAGCGGGAGTTGAGACCCAGTACTTC. Translation: CASSLGLAGVETQYF. Full variable domain (remainder filled in from reference TRBV14 and TRBJ2-5): EAGVTQFPSHSVIEKGQTVTLRCDPISGHDNLYWYRRVMGKEIKFLLHFVKESKQDESGMPNNRFLAERTGGTYSTLKVQPAELEDSGVYFCASSLGLAGVETQYFGPGTRLLVL.

The rearrangement joins TRBV28 to TRBJ2-3; D is unresolved. Trimming removed 6 bases from V and 0 bases from J, with 10 bases in between. Looked up from germline, CDR1 is MDHEN and CDR2 is SYDVKM. This CDR3 has 14 residues. The CDR3 here is CASRRKTSTDTQYF. CDR3 DNA: TGTGCCAGCAGGCGGAAAACTAGCACAGATACGCAGTATTTT. The full variable domain, completed using reference TRBV28 and TRBJ2-3, is DVKVTQSSRYLVKRTGEKVFLECVQDMDHENMFWYRQDPGLGLRLIYFSYDVKMKEKGDIPEGYSVSREKKERFSLILESASTNQTSMYLCASRRKTSTDTQYFGPGTRLTVL.

This clone occurred once. This chain joins TRBV28 and TRBJ2-6; 10 nucleotides agree with TRBD1. The V gene's germline CDR1 is MDHEN and CDR2 SYDVKM. The CDR3 covers 15 residues. Trimming removed 10 bases from V and 0 bases from J; junction bases left unmatched: 3. The CDR3 loop is CATTGGFSGANVLTF. CDR3 sequence (DNA): TGTGCCACGACAGGGGGCTTCTCTGGGGCCAACGTCCTGACTTTC.

The chain is built from TRBV21-1 and TRBJ1-5. TRBV21-1 is an annotated pseudogene. The CDR3 is 15 residues long. CDR3 DNA sequence: TGTGCCAGCAGCAAAGCGCGGGGTAGCAATCAGCCCCAGCATTTT. Translation gives CASSKARGSNQPQHF.

The rearrangement links TRBV28 to TRBJ1-5; a weak D match, TRBD1 (5 bases). This CDR3 is 16 amino acids long. Germline V gives CDR1 MDHEN, CDR2 SYDVKM. Trimming left V 3 bases short and J 1 base short, with 13 bases between. The CDR3 DNA follows: TGTGCCAGCAGTTTTAGAGGACAAGGAAGCAATCAGCCCCAGCATTTT. Its translation: CASSFRGQGSNQPQHF. Full variable domain (missing parts from reference TRBV28 and TRBJ1-5): DVKVTQSSRYLVKRTGEKVFLECVQDMDHENMFWYRQDPGLGLRLIYFSYDVKMKEKGDIPEGYSVSREKKERFSLILESASTNQTSMYLCASSFRGQGSNQPQHFGDGTRLSIL.

V is TRBV29-1 and J is TRBJ2-7, with D perhaps TRBD1 (5 bases). Germline V lookup: CDR1 SQVTM, CDR2 ANQGSEA. Trimming stripped 1 base from V and 2 bases from J, with 6 bases between. This CDR3 comprises 12 residues. The CDR3 spells CSVEVQAYEQYF. The CDR3 region has the DNA TGCAGCGTTGAAGTACAGGCCTACGAGCAGTACTTC.

The genes are TRBV6-5 and TRBJ2-5; D possibly corresponds to TRBD1 (5 bases). Trimming cost V 0 bases and J 2 bases, with 13 bases left between them. The CDR3 consists of 16 residues. Germline-derived CDR1 and CDR2 are MNHEY and SVGAGI. The CDR3 sequence is CASSYSARVAQETQYF. The CDR3 nucleotides read TGTGCCAGCAGTTACTCTGCCAGGGTAGCTCAAGAGACCCAGTACTTC.

This clone was seen many times. This sequence joins TRBV6-5 and TRBJ2-3; D call uncertain. The CDR3 totals 14 residues. Trimming removed 2 bases at V and 1 base at J, with 7 bases between. Germline assignment: CDR1 MNHEY and CDR2 SVGAGI. The CDR3 sequence is CASSYAAGTDTQYF. The DNA for the CDR3 is TGTGCCAGCAGTTACGCGGCAGGCACAGATACGCAGTATTTT.

The gene calls are TRBV12-3 or TRBV12-4 and TRBJ2-7, with D possibly TRBD1 on 6 matching bases. Trimming took 6 bases from V and 3 from J, leaving 12 bases between them. The CDR3 has 13 amino acids. Written as DNA, the CDR3 is TGTGCCAGCAGACAGGGAGAGGGCTACGAGCAGTACTTC. This encodes CASRQGEGYEQYF.

The V call is TRBV5-1, the J call TRBJ2-3; D is undetermined. The CDR3 length is 15 residues. V lost 1 base to trimming and J lost 0 bases, with 9 bases between them. In germline, CDR1 is SGHRS, CDR2 YFSETQ. CDR3 sequence reads: CASSLQSSSTDTQYF. The CDR3, as DNA: TGCGCCAGCAGCTTGCAGTCCTCTAGCACAGATACGCAGTATTTT.

The chain uses TRBV10-3 and TRBJ1-1; D is unclear. With 3 bases removed from V and 3 bases from J, the gap between germline ends came to 8 bases. The CDR3 has 13 residues. Germline loops: CDR1 ENHRY, CDR2 SYGVKD. CDR3 bases: TGTGCCATCAGTGATGTTAGCGACACTGAAGCTTTCTTT. Encoded protein: CAISDVSDTEAFF.

The chain combines TRBV7-9 with TRBJ2-3, with D tentatively TRBD1 (6 bases). CDR3 length equals 15 residues. The germline V gene has CDR1 SEHNR and CDR2 FQNEAQ (reference sequence). Trimming cost V 4 bases and J 0 bases, with 11 bases left between them. DNA for the CDR3: TGTGCCAGCAGCTATGGACAGCACAGCACAGATACGCAGTATTTT. It specifies CASSYGQHSTDTQYF.

The V gene is TRBV7-9, the J gene TRBJ2-1; 8 bases are a match to TRBD2. The V gene end was trimmed by 8 bases and the J gene end by 8 bases; junction bases not matched to a gene: 11. CDR1 and CDR2 from the germline V gene are SEHNR and FQNEAQ (reference sequence). This CDR3 comprises 14 residues. The CDR3 loop reads CASPPPGGYDEQFF. CDR3 coding DNA: TGTGCCAGCCCTCCCCCGGGGGGGTACGATGAGCAGTTCTTC.

The chain has TRBV6-2 or TRBV6-3 and TRBJ1-1; D perhaps matches TRBD1 (5 bases). This CDR3 contains 17 residues. The V gene's germline CDR1 is MNHEY and CDR2 SVGEGT. The germline V and J ends were trimmed by 2 bases and 2 bases, with 18 bases remaining between them. This CDR3 reads CASSYTPGWGVNTEAFF. In nucleotides, the CDR3 is TGTGCCAGCAGTTACACACCCGGATGGGGGGTCAACACTGAAGCTTTCTTT.

This sequence joins TRBV5-6 and TRBJ2-3; D perhaps matches TRBD2 (5 bases). The V gene's germline CDR1 is SGHDT and CDR2 YYEEEE. V lost 1 base and J 4 bases, leaving 13 bases between the germline ends. The CDR3 has 15 residues. The CDR3 sequence is CASSLWLTRPDTQYF. CDR3 in DNA: TGTGCCAGCAGCTTGTGGTTAACTAGACCAGATACGCAGTATTTT.

In its sample, this clone was seen many times. The chain employs TRBV11-2 and TRBJ2-7; TRBD2 matches at 10 bases. CDR1 is SGHAT and CDR2 is FQNNGV in the germline V gene. The CDR3 spans 17 residues. The ends lost 3 bases at V and 1 base at J; junction bases unmatched: 9. The CDR3 reads CASSFETSGWVSYEQYF. DNA for the CDR3: TGTGCCAGCAGCTTCGAGACTAGCGGGTGGGTGTCCTACGAGCAGTACTTC.